This TCR beta chain was found in a study of shared clonotypes between healthy human individuals. Study results and limitations: The generation probabilities recorded for non-shared clonotypes fell below those of clonotypes shared by all four donors. Among donors, the sharing of clonotypes was expected to be influenced by sequencing depth.

The CDR3 covers 15 residues. Germline lookup yields CDR1 LNHDA and CDR2 SQIVND (reference sequence). With 4 bases clipped from V and 4 bases from J, the junction kept 6 bases outside the gene matches. Note on this clone: What it binds is not known.

When replicate PCRs were run on sorted subsets, they used 150 to 250 ng DNA, tens of thousands of T cell genomes. Per the original data handling: Filtering differed since immunoSEQ provided only junctions, with no quality scores. Assay: immunoSEQ multiplex PCR; the TCRdb copy retains only in-frame clones and omits some. From that table come the V and J calls and clone size; the DNA was used to work out D and trimming. The sample holds some 680,000 clones, roughly 72% seen once. The chain has TRBV19 and TRBJ2-2, with 7 bases identical to TRBD2. The TCR originated in a woman aged 30 to 39 in good health. The source material was memory CD4+ T cells sorted from blood. Subset specified: CD45RA-negative fraction. CDR3 nucleotides: TGTGCCAGTAGTACGGGACTAATCCTCACCGGGGAGCTGTTTTTT. It is translated as CASSTGLILTGELFF.